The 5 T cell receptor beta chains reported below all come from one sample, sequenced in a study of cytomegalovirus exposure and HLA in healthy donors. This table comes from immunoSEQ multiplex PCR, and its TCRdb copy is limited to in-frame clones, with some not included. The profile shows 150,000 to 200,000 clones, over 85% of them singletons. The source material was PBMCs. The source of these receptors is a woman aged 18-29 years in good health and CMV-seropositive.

The CDR3 DNA reads TGTGCCAGCAGCCGGGTGGGACATCTTCAAGAGACCCAGTACTTC. The encoded protein is CASSRVGHLQETQYF. The chain joins TRBV7-2 to TRBJ2-5; D is possibly TRBD1 (6 bases). V was clipped by 5 bases and J by 2 bases, with 15 bases between them. Germline loops: CDR1 SGHTA, CDR2 FQGNSA. The CDR3 is 15 residues long.

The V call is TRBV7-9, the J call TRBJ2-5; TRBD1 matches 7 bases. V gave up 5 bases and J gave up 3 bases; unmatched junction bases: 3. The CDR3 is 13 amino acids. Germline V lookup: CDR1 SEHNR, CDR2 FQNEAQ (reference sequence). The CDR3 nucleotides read TGTGCCAGCAGCCCCAGGGGGAAAGAGACCCAGTACTTC. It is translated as CASSPRGKETQYF.

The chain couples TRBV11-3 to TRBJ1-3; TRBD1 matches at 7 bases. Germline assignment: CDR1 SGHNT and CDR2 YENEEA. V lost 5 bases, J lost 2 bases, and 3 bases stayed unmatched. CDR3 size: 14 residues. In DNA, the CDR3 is TGTGCCAGCAGCCCGCAGGGGGCTGGAAACACCATATATTTT. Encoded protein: CASSPQGAGNTIYF.

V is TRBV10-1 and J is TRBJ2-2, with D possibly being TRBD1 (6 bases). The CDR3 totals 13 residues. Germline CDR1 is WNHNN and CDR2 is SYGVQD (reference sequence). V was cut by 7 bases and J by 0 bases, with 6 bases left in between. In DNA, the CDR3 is TGCGCCAGCACAGGGGCGAACACCGGGGAGCTGTTTTTT. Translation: CASTGANTGELFF.

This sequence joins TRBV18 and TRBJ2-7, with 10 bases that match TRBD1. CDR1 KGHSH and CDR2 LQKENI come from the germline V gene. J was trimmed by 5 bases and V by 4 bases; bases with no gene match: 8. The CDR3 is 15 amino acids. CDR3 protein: CASSRWTGGLNEQYF. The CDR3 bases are TGTGCCAGCTCACGATGGACAGGGGGGCTTAACGAGCAGTACTTC.